Below, 17 T cell receptor beta chains from the same sample are listed, as sequenced in a study of regulatory T cells in long-lasting Graves disease (dated by TCRdb to the early 2020s). The library was prepared using multiplex PCR. The instrument was an Illumina HiSeq 4000. TCR beta libraries were built with iRepertoire HTBI primers and Arm-PCR amplification of CDR3 regions. TCRdb reprocessing: public reads trimmed at Q25 with fastp, clones called with MiXCR, in-frame beta chains kept. All rows with the same CDR3 protein become a single entry with the most common DNA and genes. A total of 550,000 to 600,000 distinct CDR3 sequences appear in this sample, 15% to 20% of them only once. Clones ranked in the top ten supply around 13% of the sample. The intended sense of this specimen's time point label: newly diagnosed GD, antithyroid drugs for less than 3 months. For both TCR sequencing and RNA sequencing, RNA was extracted from PBMCs in TRIzol.

The data also belong to a second study, concerning T cells in Graves' hyperthyroidism and ophthalmopathy.

This specimen consisted of peripheral blood mononuclear cells (PBMCs), obtained at new diagnosis, from a patient treated with antithyroid drugs. Receptors originate from a man between 18 and 29 years old with Graves disease. Donor details come from another sample of the same person, matched by shared clones.

Only a few counts were recorded for this clonotype. The chain joins TRBV29-1 to TRBJ2-7; no definite D call. Germline assignment: CDR1 SQVTM and CDR2 ANQGSEA. Trimming left V 1 base short and J 4 bases short, with 11 bases between. This CDR3 is built from 13 residues. The CDR3: CSVEGDTRYEQYF. The CDR3 nucleotides are TGCAGCGTTGAAGGAGACACAAGGTACGAGCAGTACTTC.

This clonotype was recorded many times. J is TRBJ2-1 and V is TRBV11-2, with TRBD1 matching over 8 bases. The CDR3 spans 14 residues. The germline gives CDR1 SGHAT, CDR2 FQNNGV. Trimming at V came to 4 bases and at J to 7 bases, leaving 6 bases not matched to a gene. CDR3 in DNA: TGTGCCAGCAGCTCGGGACAGGTGAAGAATGAGCAGTTCTTC. It translates to CASSSGQVKNEQFF.

This clonotype was seen more than once but under ten times. The chain is built from TRBV5-1 and TRBJ1-3, with D maybe TRBD1 (6 bases). Germline V gives CDR1 SGHRS, CDR2 YFSETQ. With 5 bases removed from V and 0 bases from J, the gap between germline ends came to 12 bases. The CDR3 spans 15 residues. The CDR3: CASSWTASSGNTIYF. The CDR3 bases are TGCGCCAGCAGTTGGACAGCTTCCTCTGGAAACACCATATATTTT.

This clonotype has at least ten counts. V and J are TRBV27 and TRBJ2-7; 9 bases match TRBD1. The junction had 4 bases not matched to a gene; V was cut back by 4 bases and J by 3 bases. CDR3 length: 14 amino acids. Looked up from germline, CDR1 is MNHEY and CDR2 is SMNVEV (reference sequence). CDR3 sequence reads: CASSSQGASYEQYF. In DNA, the CDR3 is TGTGCCAGCAGTTCACAGGGGGCGAGCTACGAGCAGTACTTC.

Note on this clonotype: Being one base from a much bigger clone, this may be a read error. The chain combines TRBV5-1 with TRBJ2-7; either TRBD1 or TRBD2 may supply D (6 bases each). The CDR3 has 13 residues. Per the germline V gene, CDR1 is SGHRS and CDR2 is YFSETQ. The germline V and J ends were trimmed by 0 bases and 7 bases, with 11 bases remaining between them. The CDR3 loop is CASSLGRGGEQYF. The CDR3 bases are TGCGCCAGCAGCTTGGGCAGGGGAGGAGAGCAGTACTTC.

This clonotype was seen a handful of times. V is TRBV9 and J is TRBJ1-3; D is uncertain. The CDR3 is 14 amino acids. CDR1 is SGDLS and CDR2 is YYNGEE in the germline V gene. V lost 3 bases and J 0 bases, leaving 7 bases between the germline ends. CDR3 in DNA: TGTGCCAGCAGCGCAAGGTTCTCTGGAAACACCATATATTTT. Residues: CASSARFSGNTIYF.

Ten or more counts support this clonotype. The chain employs TRBV30 and TRBJ2-7; unclear D gene. This CDR3 contains 11 residues. CDR1 is GTSNPN, CDR2 SVGIG, per germline (reference sequence). V lost 3 bases, J lost 4 bases, and 7 bases lay in between. The CDR3 protein is CAWRRTYEQYF. As DNA, the CDR3 is TGTGCCTGGAGGAGGACGTACGAGCAGTACTTC.

At least ten counts were recorded for this clonotype. The genes are TRBV6-1 and TRBJ2-3; the D gene is possibly TRBD2 (7 bases). Trimming removed 0 bases from V and 8 bases from J, with 15 bases in between. There are 15 residues in the CDR3. CDR1 is MNHNS, CDR2 SASEGT, per germline. This chain's CDR3 is CASSEAGGAPGTQYF. The CDR3 coding sequence is TGTGCCAGCAGTGAAGCGGGGGGGGCGCCCGGTACGCAGTATTTT.

Many counts were recorded for this clonotype. The chain recombines TRBV7-2 with TRBJ2-2; D gene uncertain. Trimming removed 7 bases from V and 0 bases from J, with 9 bases in between. The CDR3 contains 14 residues. Germline V lookup: CDR1 SGHTA, CDR2 FQGNSA. The DNA for the CDR3 is TGTGCCAGCAAACCCGACGCGAACACCGGGGAGCTGTTTTTT. Encoded protein: CASKPDANTGELFF.

Concerning this clonotype itself: A much larger clone differs from this one at a single base, so this may be a read error. The V and J genes are TRBV7-2 and TRBJ2-1; TRBD2 agrees at 12 bases. Germline trimming cut 3 bases from V and 6 bases from J; bases unmatched to any gene: 12. The CDR3 contains 18 residues. Germline V gene lookup returns CDR1 SGHTA and CDR2 FQGNSA. Here the CDR3 DNA reads TGTGCCAGCAGCTTTCGAGACCGACTAGCGGGAGCGCGCAATGAGCAGTTCTTC. As protein: CASSFRDRLAGARNEQFF.

This clonotype was detected many times. V is TRBV6-2 or TRBV6-3 and J is TRBJ1-1; D is possibly TRBD1 (6 bases). Between the trimmed V and J ends, which lost 2 bases and 0 bases, there was a span of 10 bases. Germline V lookup: CDR1 MNHEY, CDR2 SVGEGT. The CDR3 extends over 15 amino acids. The CDR3 sequence is CASSYTPGVNTEAFF. CDR3 nucleotides: TGTGCCAGCAGTTACACCCCAGGGGTGAACACTGAAGCTTTCTTT.

This chain uses TRBV6-1 with TRBJ2-3; weak D call: TRBD2 (6 bases). The CDR3 is 13 amino acids. Trimming shortened V by 8 bases and J by 6 bases, and 15 bases separated the two germline ends. Germline CDR1 and CDR2: MNHNS and SASEGT. The CDR3, as DNA: TGTGCCAGCGCCGGGGGAAGAGGGGATACGCAGTATTTT. As protein: CASAGGRGDTQYF.

The table lists this clonotype with many counts. V and J are TRBV28 and TRBJ2-5, with 11 bases identical to TRBD1. The CDR3 is made up of 16 amino acids. J gave up 1 base and V 0 bases, and 1 base lay outside the gene matches. CDR1 is MDHEN and CDR2 is SYDVKM in the germline V gene. The CDR3 bases are TGTGCCAGCAGTTTATGGGGACAGGGGGTCCAAGAGACCCAGTACTTC. Translated: CASSLWGQGVQETQYF.

This clonotype was counted only a few times. CDR3 in amino acids: CASSFLGLREKLFF. CDR3 coding DNA: TGTGCCAGCAGTTTCTTGGGGCTTAGGGAAAAACTGTTTTTT. J is TRBJ1-4 and V is TRBV28; perhaps TRBD1 as D (5 bases). The ends were cut back, 3 bases at V and 8 bases at J, with 13 bases in the middle. The CDR3 is made up of 14 amino acids. The germline CDR1 and CDR2 sequences are MDHEN and SYDVKM. Full variable domain (outside the CDR3, taken from reference TRBV28 and TRBJ1-4): DVKVTQSSRYLVKRTGEKVFLECVQDMDHENMFWYRQDPGLGLRLIYFSYDVKMKEKGDIPEGYSVSREKKERFSLILESASTNQTSMYLCASSFLGLREKLFFGSGTQLSVL.

This clonotype was counted only a few times. The rearrangement links TRBV19 to TRBJ2-1; no definite D call. This CDR3 region has 13 residues. The V gene's germline CDR1 is LNHDA and CDR2 SQIVND (reference sequence). The V and J ends lost 1 base and 8 bases respectively, with 9 bases between them. CDR3 residues: CASSIGHLYEQFF. The CDR3 DNA sequence: TGTGCCAGTAGTATAGGTCATCTTTATGAGCAGTTCTTC.

The chain links TRBV20-1 to TRBJ1-1, with D hard to call. CDR1 and CDR2 from the germline V gene are DFQATT and SNEGSKA (reference sequence). Between the trimmed V and J ends, which lost 0 bases and 0 bases, there was a span of 8 bases. There are 14 residues in the CDR3. CDR3 amino acids: CSARDRVLNTEAFF. The CDR3 DNA is TGCAGTGCTAGAGATCGAGTCCTGAACACTGAAGCTTTCTTT.

The chain has TRBV28 and TRBJ1-6; D call uncertain. The CDR3 length is 15 residues. V lost 1 base and J 6 bases, leaving 10 bases between the germline ends. Looked up from germline, CDR1 is MDHEN and CDR2 is SYDVKM. In nucleotides, the CDR3 is TGTGCCAGCAGTTTATTTGAGACGGGTAATTCACCCCTCCACTTT. Translated: CASSLFETGNSPLHF.